Shown below are 23 T cell receptor beta chains from a single sample sequenced in a study of blood T cell repertoires in COVID-19. Assay: immunoSEQ multiplex PCR; the TCRdb copy retains only in-frame clones and omits some. The sample lists approximately 310,000 clones, about 89% occurring once. The sequenced sample consisted of PBMCs or T cells enriched from blood (not recorded which). These receptors originate from a man aged 60 to 75 who had recovered from COVID-19.

The chain carries TRBV19 and TRBJ2-7; 13 bases map to TRBD2. The length of the CDR3 is 16 residues. V shed 4 bases, J shed 5 bases, and the junction held 8 bases outside the gene matches. Per germline, CDR1 LNHDA and CDR2 SQIVND (reference sequence). CDR3 protein: CASSRGLAGINDEQYF. DNA of the CDR3: TGTGCCAGTAGTAGGGGACTAGCGGGAATAAACGACGAGCAGTACTTC.

The V and J genes are TRBV12-3 or TRBV12-4 and TRBJ2-7; the D is unclear. Trimming took off 3 bases at V and 6 bases at J, with 9 bases between the two ends. The CDR3 consists of 12 residues. CDR3 sequence (DNA): TGTGCCAGCAGTTTTTCGAGAGCCGAGCAGTACTTC. This sequence encodes CASSFSRAEQYF.

This clone appeared once. The CDR3 coding sequence is TGCGCCAGCATCAAGGGACAGGGGAACACTGAAGCTTTCTTT. Its protein is CASIKGQGNTEAFF. The V gene is TRBV5-1, the J gene TRBJ1-1, with TRBD1 matching over 9 bases. Germline-derived CDR1 and CDR2 are SGHRS and YFSETQ. V was pared by 6 bases and J by 1 base, with 4 bases of the junction left unmatched. CDR3 length: 14 residues.

The chain carries TRBV4-1 and TRBJ2-6; TRBD1 aligns across 7 bases. V was pared by 4 bases and J by 4 bases, with 13 bases of the junction left unmatched. CDR1 is MGHRA, CDR2 YSYEKL, per germline. CDR3 size: 18 residues. CDR3 in DNA: TGCGCCAGCAGCCCGCCCGGCCGGGACAGACGGGGGGCCAACGTCCTGACTTTC. As protein: CASSPPGRDRRGANVLTF.

J is TRBJ2-2 and V is TRBV9; D may be TRBD2 (5 bases). In germline, CDR1 is SGDLS, CDR2 YYNGEE. V was pared by 5 bases and J by 2 bases, with 10 bases between. This CDR3 is built from 14 residues. CDR3 nucleotide sequence: TGTGCCAGCAGTAGCGATCCAAACACCGGGGAGCTGTTTTTT. Its translation is CASSSDPNTGELFF. Variable domain in full (rest from reference TRBV9 and TRBJ2-2): DSGVTQTPKHLITATGQRVTLRCSPRSGDLSVYWYQQSLDQGLQFLIQYYNGEERAKGNILERFSAQQFPDLHSELNLSSLELGDSALYFCASSSDPNTGELFFGEGSRLTVL.

The V gene is TRBV28, the J gene TRBJ2-1; 14 nucleotides align to TRBD2. J gave up 7 bases and V 6 bases, and 5 bases lay outside the gene matches. The CDR3 consists of 15 residues. CDR1 and CDR2 from the germline V gene are MDHEN and SYDVKM. CDR3 sequence: CASRSGTSGSNEQFF. DNA for the CDR3: TGTGCCAGCAGGTCAGGGACTAGCGGGAGTAATGAGCAGTTCTTC.

The chain combines TRBV13 with TRBJ2-7, with 7 bases matching TRBD1. Unmatched junction bases numbered 8, after V lost 9 bases and J lost 0 bases. The CDR3 loop spans 14 amino acids. Germline CDR1 PRHDT, CDR2 FYEKMQ (reference sequence). The CDR3 sequence: CASRKTGDSYEQYF. CDR3 bases: TGTGCCAGTAGAAAAACAGGGGACTCCTACGAGCAGTACTTC.

The V and J genes are TRBV5-1 and TRBJ2-1, with 9 bases that match TRBD1. V gave up 0 bases and J gave up 7 bases; unmatched junction bases: 5. CDR3 length: 15 residues. Germline CDR1 SGHRS, CDR2 YFSETQ. The DNA of the CDR3 is TGCGCCAGCAGCTTGGCTACAGGGGGCCGGAATGAGCAGTTCTTC. This gives the protein CASSLATGGRNEQFF.

The gene calls are TRBV9 and TRBJ2-1; 7 bases agree with TRBD2. Germline V gene lookup returns CDR1 SGDLS and CDR2 YYNGEE. The CDR3 is made up of 15 amino acids. V was pared by 1 base and J by 7 bases, with 8 bases of the junction left unmatched. CDR3 protein: CASSVTVVGGNEQFF. DNA of the CDR3: TGTGCCAGCAGCGTAACGGTCGTCGGGGGGAATGAGCAGTTCTTC.

This chain links TRBV11-2 with TRBJ2-1; TRBD1 agrees at 7 bases. This CDR3 spans 13 amino acids. CDR1 and CDR2 from the germline V gene are SGHAT and FQNNGV. Unmatched junction bases numbered 4, after V lost 5 bases and J lost 6 bases. For the CDR3, the DNA is TGTGCCAGCAGCCGGAACAGGGGCAATGAGCAGTTCTTC. This gives the protein CASSRNRGNEQFF.

This rearrangement joins TRBV5-4 to TRBJ1-1; a possible D gene is TRBD1 (5 bases). Per germline, CDR1 SGHNT and CDR2 YYREEE (reference sequence). This CDR3 region has 15 residues. Trimming removed 4 bases at V and 3 bases at J, with 16 bases between. As DNA, the CDR3 is TGTGCCAGCAGCACTCGAATACAGGTTCACACTGAAGCTTTCTTT. As protein: CASSTRIQVHTEAFF.

The V call is TRBV4-3, the J call TRBJ2-1; 7 bases fit TRBD2. Unmatched junction bases numbered 10, after V lost 0 bases and J lost 8 bases. Germline V gives CDR1 LGHNA, CDR2 YSLEER. This CDR3 has 16 amino acids. The CDR3 DNA sequence: TGCGCCAGCAGCCAAGATGTAACGGGAGGACTAGATGAGCAGTTCTTC. It yields the protein CASSQDVTGGLDEQFF.

The rearrangement joins TRBV24-1 to TRBJ2-1; 13 positions match TRBD2. The germline V gene encodes CDR1 KGHDR and CDR2 SFDVKD. Trimming at V came to 2 bases and at J to 7 bases, leaving 13 bases not matched to a gene. The CDR3 length is 19 residues. The CDR3 nucleotides read TGTGCCACCAGTGATTCGAAACTACTAGCGGGAGGGCCTCCAAATGAGCAGTTCTTC. Residues: CATSDSKLLAGGPPNEQFF.

V and J are TRBV11-1 and TRBJ2-3; weak D call: TRBD2 (5 bases). V dropped 6 bases and J dropped 2 bases, with 12 bases sitting between them. CDR3 length equals 14 residues. Germline CDR1 reads SGHAT; CDR2 reads FQDESV (reference sequence). The CDR3, as DNA: TGTGCCAGCAGTTGGGAGACATTCACAGATACGCAGTATTTT. It encodes CASSWETFTDTQYF.

The DNA of the CDR3 is TGTGCCAGTAGTGCGCATGGTAATCTTGCCAAAAACATTCAGTACTTC. Translating gives CASSAHGNLAKNIQYF. The chain uses TRBV19 and TRBJ2-4; D unclear. Germline V CDR1 and CDR2: LNHDA, SQIVND (reference sequence). V was pared by 5 bases and J by 1 base, with 15 bases between. The length of the CDR3 is 16 residues.

The chain links TRBV6-5 to TRBJ2-7; D may be TRBD2 (5 bases). The CDR3 has 13 residues. Trimming removed 6 bases at V and 0 bases at J, with 9 bases between. Germline V gene data show CDR1 as MNHEY and CDR2 as SVGAGI. The CDR3 DNA reads TGTGCCAGCAGGTCGGGATACTCCTACGAGCAGTACTTC. Its protein product is CASRSGYSYEQYF.

This clone has a single count. The V call is TRBV18, the J call TRBJ2-7, with 7 nucleotides matching TRBD2. CDR1 is KGHSH and CDR2 is LQKENI in the germline V gene. The CDR3 is 14 amino acids. The V segment lost 6 bases and the J segment 4 bases; nucleotides outside the gene matches: 9. The CDR3 region has the DNA TGTGCCAGCTCCTCCGAGGGTAGCGGGTACGAGCAGTACTTC. This sequence encodes CASSSEGSGYEQYF.

V is TRBV10-3 and J is TRBJ1-1; a possible D gene is TRBD1 (5 bases). Looked up from germline, CDR1 is ENHRY and CDR2 is SYGVKD. Deletions cut 4 bases from V and 4 bases from J, with 13 bases between. The CDR3 consists of 14 residues. The CDR3 is CAISVSGRGTEAFF. As DNA, the CDR3 is TGTGCCATCAGTGTAAGCGGGAGGGGCACTGAAGCTTTCTTT.

This chain uses TRBV10-1 with TRBJ2-2, with 7 positions matching TRBD1. The germline gives CDR1 WNHNN, CDR2 SYGVQD (reference sequence). CDR3 length: 17 amino acids. Losses at the gene ends were 0 bases for V and 6 bases for J; bases not matched to a gene: 10. The CDR3: CASSESLTRGRAGELFF. In DNA form, the CDR3 reads TGCGCCAGCAGTGAGTCCCTGACGAGGGGGCGGGCCGGGGAGCTGTTTTTT.

This chain links TRBV28 with TRBJ2-1; 9 nucleotides match TRBD2. The CDR3 sequence is 15 residues long. Germline CDR1 and CDR2: MDHEN and SYDVKM. V shed 4 bases and J 3 bases; nucleotides not matched to a gene: 4. DNA of the CDR3: TGTGCCAGCAGTTCCCGGACTAGCGTCTACAATGAGCAGTTCTTC. The encoded protein is CASSSRTSVYNEQFF.

The chain joins TRBV18 to TRBJ1-4; D perhaps matches TRBD1 (6 bases). The CDR3 totals 16 residues. The V gene lost 6 bases and the J gene lost 0 bases, with 14 bases spanning the gap. Germline assignment: CDR1 KGHSH and CDR2 LQKENI. The chain's CDR3 is CASSLVGATTNEKLFF. DNA of the CDR3: TGTGCCAGCTCTTTGGTGGGGGCCACAACTAATGAAAAACTGTTTTTT.

The CDR3: CASSPQVTRNTIYF. CDR3 nucleotide sequence: TGTGCCAGCAGCCCCCAAGTGACGCGGAACACCATATATTTT. This chain uses TRBV9 with TRBJ1-3; D gene uncertain. V was clipped by 4 bases and J by 7 bases, with 15 bases between them. CDR3 length: 14 residues. Germline values: CDR1 SGDLS, CDR2 YYNGEE.

The chain joins TRBV7-2 to TRBJ1-2; TRBD1 is a possible D gene (5 bases). V lost 3 bases to trimming and J lost 4 bases, with 12 bases between them. The CDR3 length is 14 residues. The germline V gene encodes CDR1 SGHTA and CDR2 FQGNSA. CDR3 loop: CASSLGGDAYGYTF. The DNA of the CDR3 is TGTGCCAGCAGCTTGGGGGGGGACGCCTATGGCTACACCTTC.